The subject of this entry is one TCR beta chain. Its target is not known. Generation of TCR beta cDNA was performed by 5'RACE template switching incorporating UMIs. TCRdb reworked the 5' RACE reads into one entry per CDR3 protein, no DNA. The table gives under 500,000 distinct CDR3 sequences; the top ten clones make up 7.3% of it. These data originate in a study of T cells expressing NK-cell markers. Overall study findings and caveats: Researchers report these clonotypes also headed the CD3+CD56-NKG2C+ fraction in four donors.

The length of the CDR3 is 14 residues. Germline CDR1 and CDR2: SQVTM and ANQGSEA. The sequenced material came from blood T cells: a sorted CD56 or NKG2C T cell subset, CD4+ or CD8+ T cells, or bulk PBMC T cells (not recorded which). V and J are TRBV29-1 and TRBJ1-3. This TCR was recovered from a woman aged 18 to 69 in good health. CDR3 residues: CSVEDQRGRNTIYF.